This TCR beta chain was found in a study of T cell changes during pregnancy in multiple sclerosis. Some clones are missing from TCRdb's copy, which holds only in-frame ones; the method was immunoSEQ multiplex PCR. The sample holds about 77,000 clones, 90% to 95% seen once. There are 15 residues in the CDR3. CDR1 and CDR2 from the germline V gene are SGHNT and YYREEE (reference sequence). Unmatched junction bases numbered 12, after V lost 7 bases and J lost 7 bases. The V gene is TRBV5-4, the J gene TRBJ2-1; 9 positions match TRBD2. This TCR derives from a female donor in good health, enrolled as a control in a pregnancy study. This specimen consisted of peripheral blood, obtained after pregnancy. Here the CDR3 DNA reads TGTGCCAGCTTTAAGGCGGGAGGGCCAGTGAATGAGCAGTTCTTC. The encoded protein is CASFKAGGPVNEQFF.